Below are 32 T cell receptor beta chains sequenced from a single sample in a study of Graves' ophthalmopathy and Graves' hyperthyroidism. TCR beta CDR3 regions were amplified from RNA transcripts. The library came from an HTBI-primed first-round RT-PCR and a second-round multiplex PCR. TCRdb redid the calling of the multiplex PCR reads with MiXCR, one entry per CDR3 protein. This table has around 520,000 distinct CDR3 sequences, 39% appearing once. Input material: peripheral blood or thyroid tissue (not recorded which). The receptors derive from an adult man with Graves' hyperthyroidism.

Many counts were recorded for this clonotype. The chain employs TRBV10-2 and TRBJ1-6; possibly TRBD1 for D (6 bases). V lost 5 bases, J lost 9 bases, and 14 bases lay in between. Germline V gives CDR1 WSHSY, CDR2 SAAADI. The CDR3 totals 14 residues. CDR3 in amino acids: CASSTAAGVSPLHF. The DNA for the CDR3 is TGCGCCAGCAGTACGGCCGCAGGGGTTTCACCCCTCCACTTT.

This clonotype came up a few times. J is TRBJ2-6 and V is TRBV7-2; TRBD1 agrees at 10 bases. Germline V CDR1 and CDR2: SGHTA, FQGNSA. J was trimmed by 2 bases and V by 5 bases; bases with no gene match: 3. The CDR3 sequence is 16 residues long. The CDR3 sequence: CASSRGQGAGANVLTF. CDR3 sequence (DNA): TGTGCCAGCAGCCGAGGACAGGGGGCTGGGGCCAACGTCCTGACTTTC.

This clonotype has a count of ten or more. The chain couples TRBV12-3 or TRBV12-4 to TRBJ1-2, with 8 positions matching TRBD1. V shed 4 bases and J 4 bases; nucleotides not matched to a gene: 8. CDR3 size: 15 residues. CDR3: CASSSTGGGGYGYTF. The CDR3 DNA reads as TGTGCCAGCAGTTCTACAGGGGGAGGGGGCTATGGCTACACCTTC.

The rearrangement uses TRBV15 and TRBJ2-1; 12 nucleotides align to TRBD2. The CDR3 runs 16 residues. The junction had 12 bases not matched to a gene; V was cut back by 6 bases and J by 9 bases. CDR1 and CDR2 from the germline V gene are LNHNV and YYDKDF (reference sequence). This CDR3 is CATSWTSGNYNSEQFF. The CDR3 bases are TGTGCCACCAGTTGGACTAGCGGGAATTACAACAGTGAGCAGTTCTTC.

CDR3 sequence (DNA): TGTGCCAGCAGTTACTCTAATGCGGAGGCGGGGGGAGGAACTGAAGCTTTCTTT. Residues: CASSYSNAEAGGGTEAFF. The chain joins TRBV6-5 to TRBJ1-1, with D possibly matching TRBD1 (5 bases). Trimming took off 0 bases at V and 5 bases at J, with 22 bases between the two ends. CDR3 length: 18 residues. The germline V gene has CDR1 MNHEY and CDR2 SVGAGI.

There are many counts of this clonotype. The V call is TRBV15, the J call TRBJ2-7, with TRBD2 matching 8 bases. Per the germline V gene, CDR1 is LNHNV and CDR2 is YYDKDF (reference sequence). V shed 0 bases, J shed 6 bases, and the junction held 10 bases outside the gene matches. The CDR3 is 16 amino acids. The CDR3 DNA reads TGTGCCACCAGCAGAGATCTTGGCGGGAGGCTTGGCGAGCAGTACTTC. Its protein is CATSRDLGGRLGEQYF.

Note on this clonotype: A read error may explain this, as a much larger clone is one base away. The chain is built from TRBV19 and TRBJ1-1; D possibly corresponds to TRBD1 (6 bases). The CDR3 sequence is 15 residues long. Deletions cut 3 bases from V and 2 bases from J, with 13 bases between. CDR1 is LNHDA and CDR2 is SQIVND in the germline V gene (reference sequence). The CDR3 DNA follows: TGTGCCAGTAGTATCGGGGGCAGAGATAACACTGAAGCTTTCTTT. This gives the protein CASSIGGRDNTEAFF.

On this clonotype itself: One end of the junction varies from germline; a read error may be responsible. The chain uses TRBV19 and TRBJ1-2, with 10 bases matching TRBD1. The CDR3 runs to 14 residues. Germline lookup yields CDR1 LNHDA and CDR2 SQIVND (reference sequence). The CDR3 here is CASSIAGTGVRYIF. In nucleotides, the CDR3 is TGTGCCAGTAGTATAGCCGGGACAGGGGTCCGCTACATCTTC.

This sequence joins TRBV28 and TRBJ2-7; the D gene is possibly TRBD2 (6 bases). The ends were cut back, 5 bases at V and 1 base at J, with 15 bases in the middle. CDR3 size: 15 residues. Looked up from germline, CDR1 is MDHEN and CDR2 is SYDVKM. CDR3 loop: CASSPGEYPSYEQYF. The CDR3 region has the DNA TGTGCCAGCAGTCCGGGGGAATACCCTTCCTACGAGCAGTACTTC.

This clonotype was found many times. The gene calls are TRBV29-1 and TRBJ2-2; D gene ambiguous. V was cut by 7 bases and J by 0 bases, with 9 bases left in between. This CDR3 is built from 13 residues. Germline assignment: CDR1 SQVTM and CDR2 ANQGSEA. CDR3 amino acids: CSGGRANTGELFF. The CDR3 DNA reads TGCAGCGGTGGACGGGCGAACACCGGGGAGCTGTTTTTT.

The chain couples TRBV7-8 to TRBJ2-1, with a tentative D call TRBD2 (6 bases). Trimming removed 5 bases from V and 0 bases from J, with 14 bases in between. The germline V gene encodes CDR1 SGHVS and CDR2 FQNEAQ. This CDR3 comprises 16 residues. CDR3 amino acids: CASSVTGLLSYNEQFF. The CDR3 DNA sequence: TGTGCCAGCAGCGTGACGGGACTCCTCTCCTACAATGAGCAGTTCTTC.

This chain links TRBV7-9 with TRBJ2-3; 7 bases fit TRBD1. Unmatched junction bases numbered 10, after V lost 5 bases and J lost 2 bases. Germline V gives CDR1 SEHNR, CDR2 FQNEAQ (reference sequence). The CDR3 length is 16 residues. The CDR3 sequence: CASSRGTVGSTDTQYF. The CDR3 DNA reads as TGTGCCAGCAGCAGAGGGACAGTGGGCTCCACAGATACGCAGTATTTT.

This clonotype was seen only a few times. The chain joins TRBV6-1 to TRBJ1-3, with D possibly TRBD1 on 5 matching bases. V shed 5 bases and J shed 1 base, with 9 bases lying between them. CDR3 size: 14 residues. Germline V gene lookup returns CDR1 MNHNS and CDR2 SASEGT. The CDR3 protein is CASSRQSSGNTIYF. The CDR3 DNA is TGTGCCAGCAGTCGACAGAGTTCTGGAAACACCATATATTTT.

This clonotype was observed many times. V is TRBV29-1 and J is TRBJ2-5; the D gene is possibly TRBD2 (5 bases). Germline assignment: CDR1 SQVTM and CDR2 ANQGSEA. V dropped 4 bases and J dropped 4 bases, with 16 bases sitting between them. The CDR3 spans 14 residues. The CDR3 protein is CSVVRGNFGETQYF. As DNA, the CDR3 is TGCAGCGTTGTACGGGGTAACTTTGGAGAGACCCAGTACTTC.

This clonotype was observed many times. One end of the junction fails to match germline, which may point to a read error. This chain links TRBV7-7 with TRBJ2-2; either TRBD1 or TRBD2 may supply D (5 bases each). This CDR3 has 15 residues. Germline CDR1 reads SSHAT; CDR2 reads FNYEAQ (reference sequence). CDR3 sequence: CASSARDGYTGELFF. CDR3 bases: TGTGCTAGCAGCGCAAGGGACGGGTACACCGGGGAGCTGTTTTTT. Filled out from reference TRBV7-7 and TRBJ2-2, the complete variable domain reads GAGVSQSPRYKVTKRGQDVTLRCDPISSHATLYWYQQALGQGPEFLTYFNYEAQPDKSGLPSDRFSAERPEGSISTLTIQRTEQRDSAMYRCASSARDGYTGELFFGEGSRLTVL.

In this sample, this clonotype turned up many times. J is TRBJ1-4 and V is TRBV20-1; 8 nucleotides agree with TRBD1. In germline, CDR1 is DFQATT, CDR2 SNEGSKA (reference sequence). This CDR3 contains 13 residues. The junction had 7 bases not matched to a gene; V was cut back by 7 bases and J by 6 bases. CDR3 nucleotides: TGCAGTGGCACGACAGGGGTTGATGAAAAACTGTTTTTT. This encodes CSGTTGVDEKLFF.

The chain is built from TRBV19 and TRBJ2-7, with 7 bases identical to TRBD2. The CDR3 extends over 14 amino acids. The germline gives CDR1 LNHDA, CDR2 SQIVND (reference sequence). Trimming removed 6 bases from V and 5 bases from J; junction bases left unmatched: 10. The CDR3 reads CASRKAGELHEQYF. The CDR3 DNA is TGTGCCAGTAGAAAGGCGGGAGAGTTACACGAGCAGTACTTC.

The J gene is TRBJ1-6, the V gene TRBV7-4; D is unresolved. Germline assignment: CDR1 SGHVT and CDR2 SQSDAQ. The CDR3 loop spans 16 amino acids. V was shortened by 5 bases and J by 8 bases, with 19 bases between the two germline ends. The CDR3 loop is CASSVAEGGRDSPLHF. The CDR3 bases are TGTGCCAGCAGCGTTGCAGAAGGTGGGCGGGATTCACCCCTCCACTTT.

This clonotype has at least ten counts. J is TRBJ2-5 and V is TRBV6-1; 8 bases map to TRBD2. V was clipped by 4 bases and J by 0 bases; unmatched bases: 7. Looked up from germline, CDR1 is MNHNS and CDR2 is SASEGT. The CDR3 loop spans 16 amino acids. This CDR3 reads CASSALAGSYQETQYF. The CDR3 coding sequence is TGTGCCAGCAGTGCCTTAGCGGGGTCGTACCAAGAGACCCAGTACTTC.

This clonotype was seen many times. The chain employs TRBV11-1 and TRBJ2-7; D remains unclear. The germline V and J ends were trimmed by 5 bases and 2 bases, with 10 bases remaining between them. Per the germline V gene, CDR1 is SGHAT and CDR2 is FQDESV (reference sequence). The CDR3 is 13 residues long. CDR3 in amino acids: CASSLSRPYEQYF. For the CDR3, the DNA is TGTGCCAGCAGCCTAAGTCGTCCCTACGAGCAGTACTTC.

This clonotype has more than one count but fewer than ten. The chain employs TRBV30 and TRBJ2-2; D ambiguous. This CDR3 spans 14 amino acids. Trimming pared 5 bases from V and 1 base from J, leaving 11 bases between. CDR1 is GTSNPN and CDR2 is SVGIG in the germline V gene (reference sequence). CDR3 sequence reads: CAWAPVLNTGELFF. CDR3 sequence (DNA): TGTGCCTGGGCCCCGGTCCTGAACACCGGGGAGCTGTTTTTT.

This clonotype was recorded only once. V usage is TRBV7-9 and J usage is TRBJ1-2; the match to TRBD1 covers 7 bases. Germline V gene lookup returns CDR1 SEHNR and CDR2 FQNEAQ (reference sequence). This CDR3 is built from 14 residues. V lost 3 bases to trimming and J lost 5 bases; unmatched junction nucleotides: 6. CDR3 loop: CASSFRDSRYGYTF. The DNA of the CDR3 is TGTGCCAGCAGCTTCCGGGACAGCCGATATGGCTACACCTTC. Variable domain in full (rest from reference TRBV7-9 and TRBJ1-2): DTGVSQNPRHKITKRGQNVTFRCDPISEHNRLYWYRQTLGQGPEFLTYFQNEAQLEKSRLLSDRFSAERPKGSFSTLEIQRTEQGDSAMYLCASSFRDSRYGYTFGSGTRLTVV.

The table lists this clonotype with many counts. The gene calls are TRBV20-1 and TRBJ2-7; TRBD1 agrees at 9 bases. Germline CDR1 is DFQATT and CDR2 is SNEGSKA (reference sequence). The CDR3 runs to 14 residues. With V trimmed by 0 bases and J by 5 bases, 5 bases remained unmatched. The CDR3 DNA is TGCAGTGCTAGAGACGGGACAGGGCTTGACGAGCAGTACTTC. As protein: CSARDGTGLDEQYF.

This chain uses TRBV5-1 with TRBJ2-5; TRBD1 is a possible D gene (6 bases). V lost 2 bases to trimming and J lost 5 bases, with 16 bases between them. This CDR3 is 15 amino acids long. CDR1 is SGHRS and CDR2 is YFSETQ in the germline V gene. In DNA, the CDR3 is TGCGCCAGCAGCTTCGAACAGGGCTTTGGGGAGACCCAGTACTTC. The encoded protein is CASSFEQGFGETQYF.

This clonotype has just a few counts. The J gene is TRBJ1-4, the V gene TRBV2, with TRBD1 as a possible D gene (5 bases). V was cut by 2 bases and J by 8 bases, with 15 bases left in between. The germline CDR1 and CDR2 sequences are SNHLY and FYNNEI. This CDR3 is built from 15 residues. The CDR3 region has the DNA TGTGCCAGCAGTGAAAACAGGATCAGTATAGAAAAACTGTTTTTT. Protein: CASSENRISIEKLFF.

As regards this clonotype: A much larger clone lies one base from this, so it may be a read error. The chain is built from TRBV7-2 and TRBJ2-7; D might be TRBD1 (6 bases). The CDR3 is 14 amino acids. Per the germline V gene, CDR1 is SGHTA and CDR2 is FQGNSA. The DNA for the CDR3 is TGTGTCAGCAGCCCCAGGGGCGGCCCCTACGAGCAGTACTTC. It codes for CVSSPRGGPYEQYF. Filled out from reference TRBV7-2 and TRBJ2-7, the complete variable domain reads GAGVSQSPSNKVTEKGKDVELRCDPISGHTALYWYRQSLGQGLEFLIYFQGNSAPDKSGLPSDRFSAERTGGSVSTLTIQRTQQEDSAVYLCVSSPRGGPYEQYFGPGTRLTVT.

Concerning this clonotype itself: In this CDR3 the conserved last residue, phenylalanine or tryptophan, is missing, so a read error is likely. The rearrangement uses TRBV12-3 or TRBV12-4 and TRBJ1-5, with D hard to call. The CDR3 consists of 13 residues. V was cut by 5 bases and J by 4 bases, with 9 bases left in between. CDR3: CASSLGPNQPQHL. CDR3 DNA sequence: TGTGCCAGCAGTCTTGGGCCAAATCAGCCCCAGCATCTT.

This clonotype came up many times. V is TRBV4-1 and J is TRBJ2-7, with D possibly matching TRBD1 (6 bases). The germline gives CDR1 MGHRA, CDR2 YSYEKL. V lost 2 bases, J lost 1 base, and 21 bases lay in between. The CDR3 covers 18 residues. The DNA of the CDR3 is TGCGCCAGCAGCCAACTCGCTAGCCTACAGGGCACGTCCTACGAGCAGTACTTC. The encoded protein is CASSQLASLQGTSYEQYF.

V usage is TRBV15 and J usage is TRBJ2-5; a possible D gene is TRBD1 (6 bases). The CDR3 runs 18 residues. Germline V gene sequence: CDR1 LNHNV, CDR2 YYDKDF (reference sequence). Trimming left V 3 bases short and J 1 base short, with 21 bases between. The CDR3 DNA sequence: TGTGCCACCAGCAGCGTTGAAGGGCCTGGACAGATCCAAGAGACCCAGTACTTC. It translates to CATSSVEGPGQIQETQYF.

The genes are TRBV24-1 and TRBJ2-1; 8 nucleotides match TRBD1. The CDR3 spans 17 residues. V gave up 3 bases and J gave up 9 bases; unmatched junction bases: 15. Germline V gene sequence: CDR1 KGHDR, CDR2 SFDVKD. The CDR3 loop reads CATSDAPDRGPRGEQFF. The DNA for the CDR3 is TGTGCCACCAGTGATGCTCCTGACAGGGGACCTAGGGGTGAGCAGTTCTTC.

The chain joins TRBV29-1 to TRBJ2-2; D is unresolved. Germline assignment: CDR1 SQVTM and CDR2 ANQGSEA. The CDR3 sequence is 11 residues long. The V gene lost 0 bases and the J gene lost 8 bases, with 4 bases spanning the gap. CDR3 protein: CSVEDGGELFF. As DNA, the CDR3 is TGCAGCGTTGAAGATGGTGGGGAGCTGTTTTTT.

This clonotype appeared many times. The rearrangement links TRBV12-3 or TRBV12-4 to TRBJ2-7; possible D gene TRBD2, 5 bases. The CDR3 has 13 amino acids. With 5 bases removed from V and 7 bases from J, the gap between germline ends came to 15 bases. In DNA, the CDR3 is TGTGCCAGCAGTCCACAGCGGACCCGGGAGCAGTACTTC. Amino acid sequence: CASSPQRTREQYF.